Listed below are T cell receptor beta chains from one sample, sequenced in a study of long-term antiretroviral therapy in people with HIV. Sequencing was performed with immunoSEQ multiplex PCR; in TCRdb, only in-frame clones are kept and a portion is missing. This table holds under 45,000 clones, around 83% found once. The specimen comprised unsorted PBMCs, sampled just under 2.9 years before starting antiretroviral therapy. These receptors came from a woman aged 25 to 39 with HIV. CDR3s include the opening cysteine and the closing phenylalanine or tryptophan. The D gene is left open where the match is weak. Clone sizes are given selectively: once, few, many, or a class where the clone is expanded.

d_call: -; j_call: TRBJ1-2; v_call: TRBV5-4; clone_size: few; cdr3_aa: CASSFQGVNGYTF; cdr3_nt: TGTGCCAGCAGCTTCCAGGGAGTCAATGGCTACACCTTC
d_call: -; j_call: TRBJ2-1; v_call: TRBV25-1; clone_size: once; cdr3_aa: CASSEPSLPYNEQFF; cdr3_nt: TGTGCCAGCAGTGAACCCAGCCTACCCTACAATGAGCAGTTCTTC
d_call: -; j_call: TRBJ2-1; v_call: TRBV7-9; clone_size: -; cdr3_aa: CASSLAESSYNEQFF; cdr3_nt: TGTGCCAGCAGCTTAGCGGAGAGCTCCTACAATGAGCAGTTCTTC
d_call: -; j_call: TRBJ1-2; v_call: TRBV30; clone_size: few; cdr3_aa: CASARGPGYGYTF; cdr3_nt: TGTGCCTCGGCACGGGGGCCAGGCTATGGCTACACCTTC
d_call: TRBD1; j_call: TRBJ1-6; v_call: TRBV19; clone_size: -; cdr3_aa: CASNWEGQTAGSPLHF; cdr3_nt: TGTGCCAGTAACTGGGAGGGACAGACAGCGGGGTCACCCCTCCACTTT
d_call: -; j_call: TRBJ2-3; v_call: TRBV5-6; clone_size: -; cdr3_aa: CASSLGRADTQYF; cdr3_nt: TGTGCCAGCAGCTTGGGGCGGGCAGATACGCAGTATTTT
d_call: -; j_call: TRBJ1-1; v_call: TRBV5-1; clone_size: once; cdr3_aa: CASSPDPRGNRAAFF; cdr3_nt: TGCGCCAGCAGTCCTGACCCCCGGGGCAACAGAGCAGCTTTCTTT
d_call: -; j_call: TRBJ2-1; v_call: TRBV11-2; clone_size: -; cdr3_aa: CASIEGRSYNEQFF; cdr3_nt: TGTGCCAGCATAGAAGGTCGATCCTACAATGAGCAGTTCTTC
d_call: -; j_call: TRBJ1-6; v_call: TRBV6-5; clone_size: few; cdr3_aa: CASSADLYNSPLHF; cdr3_nt: TGTGCCAGCAGTGCGGATTTGTATAATTCACCCCTCCACTTT
d_call: -; j_call: TRBJ1-2; v_call: TRBV6-6; clone_size: few; cdr3_aa: CASVSGQVGGYTF; cdr3_nt: TGTGCCAGCGTGAGCGGGCAGGTAGGAGGCTACACCTTC
d_call: -; j_call: TRBJ2-2; v_call: TRBV19; clone_size: -; cdr3_aa: CASSIDEPSRPGPNTGELFF; cdr3_nt: TGTGCCAGTAGTATTGACGAACCGTCCCGCCCGGGTCCGAACACCGGGGAGCTGTTTTTT
d_call: -; j_call: TRBJ1-4; v_call: TRBV2; clone_size: -; cdr3_aa: CASSDQTNNEKLFF; cdr3_nt: TGTGCCAGCAGTGATCAGACTAATAATGAAAAACTGTTTTTT
d_call: TRBD1; j_call: TRBJ1-2; v_call: TRBV27; clone_size: -; cdr3_aa: CASSGLPGQGFVGYTF; cdr3_nt: TGTGCCAGCAGCGGCCTACCGGGACAGGGGTTTGTCGGCTACACCTTC
d_call: -; j_call: TRBJ2-1; v_call: TRBV4-2; clone_size: -; cdr3_aa: CASSQEYSQAGKVFF; cdr3_nt: TGTGCCAGCAGCCAAGAGTATTCCCAGGCGGGTAAGGTCTTCTTC
d_call: -; j_call: TRBJ1-4; v_call: TRBV14; clone_size: -; cdr3_aa: CASSQDQGIGEKLFF; cdr3_nt: TGTGCCAGCAGCCAAGATCAGGGAATAGGAGAAAAACTGTTTTTT
d_call: -; j_call: TRBJ1-5; v_call: TRBV7-8; clone_size: -; cdr3_aa: CASSLRGSEQPQHF; cdr3_nt: TGTGCCAGCAGCTTAAGGGGAAGCGAGCAGCCCCAGCATTTT
d_call: -; j_call: TRBJ1-1; v_call: TRBV7-6; clone_size: -; cdr3_aa: CASSYRGWDTEAFF; cdr3_nt: TGTGCCAGCAGCTACCGGGGTTGGGACACTGAAGCTTTCTTT
d_call: -; j_call: TRBJ1-6; v_call: TRBV30; clone_size: -; cdr3_aa: CAWNGVNNSPLHF; cdr3_nt: TGTGCCTGGAACGGGGTAAATAATTCACCCCTCCACTTT
d_call: TRBD1; j_call: TRBJ2-2; v_call: TRBV7-8; clone_size: few; cdr3_aa: CASSFHRGRFRTGELFF; cdr3_nt: TGTGCCAGCAGCTTTCACAGGGGGCGATTTAGGACCGGGGAGCTGTTTTTT
d_call: TRBD1; j_call: TRBJ1-2; v_call: TRBV4-2; clone_size: -; cdr3_aa: CASSQEAGGFNYGYTF; cdr3_nt: TGTGCCAGCAGCCAAGAGGCAGGGGGCTTTAACTATGGCTACACCTTC
d_call: -; j_call: TRBJ1-1; v_call: TRBV2; clone_size: once; cdr3_aa: CASSLAKNTEAFF; cdr3_nt: TGTGCCAGCAGTTTGGCGAAGAACACTGAAGCTTTCTTT
d_call: TRBD2; j_call: TRBJ2-5; v_call: TRBV6-1; clone_size: -; cdr3_aa: CASTRTSVETQYF; cdr3_nt: TGTGCCAGCACCAGGACTAGCGTGGAGACCCAGTACTTC
d_call: -; j_call: TRBJ1-6; v_call: TRBV27; clone_size: -; cdr3_aa: CASSLYNSPLHF; cdr3_nt: TGTGCCAGCAGTTTATATAATTCACCCCTCCACTTT
d_call: -; j_call: TRBJ2-4; v_call: TRBV6-5; clone_size: -; cdr3_aa: CASSNPGTNIQYF; cdr3_nt: TGTGCCAGCAGTAACCCGGGAACAAACATTCAGTACTTC
d_call: TRBD1; j_call: TRBJ1-1; v_call: TRBV6-1; clone_size: -; cdr3_aa: CASSSGGQGGTEAFF; cdr3_nt: TGTGCCAGCAGTTCAGGGGGACAGGGGGGCACTGAAGCTTTCTTT
d_call: -; j_call: TRBJ1-2; v_call: TRBV4-1; clone_size: -; cdr3_aa: CASRAPGSNYGYTF; cdr3_nt: TGCGCCAGCAGAGCCCCGGGATCGAACTATGGCTACACCTTC
d_call: -; j_call: TRBJ2-4; v_call: TRBV5-1; clone_size: -; cdr3_aa: CASSLSTQNIQYF; cdr3_nt: TGCGCCAGCAGCTTGAGTACACAAAACATTCAGTACTTC
d_call: -; j_call: TRBJ1-5; v_call: TRBV5-1; clone_size: -; cdr3_aa: CASSLSGAENQPQHF; cdr3_nt: TGCGCCAGCAGCTTGTCAGGGGCTGAAAATCAGCCCCAGCATTTT
d_call: -; j_call: TRBJ1-1; v_call: TRBV6-1; clone_size: once; cdr3_aa: CASRGRGARTEAFF; cdr3_nt: TGTGCCAGCAGAGGTCGGGGGGCTCGGACTGAAGCTTTCTTT
d_call: TRBD2; j_call: TRBJ2-3; v_call: TRBV6-5; clone_size: -; cdr3_aa: CASRSSGGASDTQYF; cdr3_nt: TGTGCCAGCAGGTCTAGCGGGGGGGCCAGCGATACGCAGTATTTT
d_call: TRBD1; j_call: TRBJ1-2; v_call: TRBV19; clone_size: -; cdr3_aa: CASSTDRANYGYTF; cdr3_nt: TGTGCCAGTAGCACGGACAGGGCTAACTATGGCTACACCTTC
d_call: -; j_call: TRBJ1-6; v_call: TRBV10-1; clone_size: -; cdr3_aa: CASSETGNSPLHF; cdr3_nt: TGCGCCAGCAGTGAGACAGGGAATTCACCCCTCCACTTT
d_call: -; j_call: TRBJ2-2; v_call: TRBV5-1; clone_size: -; cdr3_aa: CASSLRGVDNTGELFF; cdr3_nt: TGCGCCAGCAGCTTGAGAGGGGTGGATAACACCGGGGAGCTGTTTTTT
d_call: -; j_call: TRBJ1-4; v_call: TRBV18; clone_size: -; cdr3_aa: CASSPGWGNEKLFF; cdr3_nt: TGTGCCAGCTCACCTGGGTGGGGTAATGAAAAACTGTTTTTT
d_call: -; j_call: TRBJ2-2; v_call: TRBV7-2; clone_size: -; cdr3_aa: CASSLAGNTGELFF; cdr3_nt: TGTGCCAGCAGCTTAGCGGGGAACACCGGGGAGCTGTTTTTT
d_call: TRBD1; j_call: TRBJ1-2; v_call: TRBV27; clone_size: -; cdr3_aa: CASSSTGQHGYTF; cdr3_nt: TGTGCCAGCAGTTCGACAGGGCAGCATGGCTACACCTTC
d_call: -; j_call: TRBJ1-2; v_call: TRBV9; clone_size: -; cdr3_aa: CASSETSAGSVPYGYTF; cdr3_nt: TGTGCCAGCAGCGAGACCTCGGCGGGGTCGGTCCCGTATGGCTACACCTTC
d_call: -; j_call: TRBJ2-3; v_call: TRBV27; clone_size: -; cdr3_aa: CASSLAGRADTQYF; cdr3_nt: TGTGCCAGCAGTCTCGCGGGGCGAGCAGATACGCAGTATTTT
d_call: -; j_call: TRBJ1-1; v_call: TRBV18; clone_size: -; cdr3_aa: CASSPQGTNTEAFF; cdr3_nt: TGTGCCAGCTCACCACAGGGGACTAACACTGAAGCTTTCTTT
d_call: -; j_call: TRBJ1-1; v_call: TRBV6-5; clone_size: -; cdr3_aa: CASSIRVNTEAFF; cdr3_nt: TGTGCCAGCAGTATCCGGGTGAACACTGAAGCTTTCTTT
d_call: -; j_call: TRBJ2-7; v_call: TRBV2; clone_size: -; cdr3_aa: CASTQGGAGRSYEQYF; cdr3_nt: TGTGCCAGCACTCAGGGGGGGGCAGGGAGGTCCTACGAGCAGTACTTC
d_call: -; j_call: TRBJ2-7; v_call: TRBV9; clone_size: few; cdr3_aa: CASSESGGTSYEQYF; cdr3_nt: TGTGCCAGCAGCGAAAGTGGGGGGACCTCCTACGAGCAGTACTTC
d_call: -; j_call: TRBJ2-3; v_call: TRBV29-1; clone_size: -; cdr3_aa: CSVLWSTDTQYF; cdr3_nt: TGCAGCGTTCTCTGGTCCACAGATACGCAGTATTTT
d_call: -; j_call: TRBJ1-2; v_call: TRBV5-6; clone_size: few; cdr3_aa: CASSSRGSYGYTF; cdr3_nt: TGTGCCAGCAGCTCGCGGGGATCCTATGGCTACACCTTC
d_call: -; j_call: TRBJ1-1; v_call: TRBV6-5; clone_size: -; cdr3_aa: CAVGFFGVTTEAFF; cdr3_nt: TGTGCCGTGGGGTTCTTCGGGGTGACGACTGAAGCTTTCTTT
d_call: -; j_call: TRBJ1-2; v_call: TRBV7-3; clone_size: -; cdr3_aa: CASSQGDYGYTF; cdr3_nt: TGTGCCAGCAGCCAGGGAGACTATGGCTACACCTTC
d_call: -; j_call: TRBJ2-1; v_call: TRBV7-8; clone_size: once; cdr3_aa: CASSLVWGNNEQFF; cdr3_nt: TGTGCCAGCAGCTTGGTTTGGGGGAACAATGAGCAGTTCTTC
d_call: -; j_call: TRBJ1-3; v_call: TRBV13; clone_size: -; cdr3_aa: CASSRDPTGNTIYF; cdr3_nt: TGTGCCAGCAGCCGGGACCCCACTGGAAACACCATATATTTT
d_call: -; j_call: TRBJ2-5; v_call: TRBV27; clone_size: once; cdr3_aa: CASSSRGETQYF; cdr3_nt: TGTGCCAGCAGTTCCCGCGGAGAGACCCAGTACTTC
d_call: -; j_call: TRBJ1-1; v_call: TRBV28; clone_size: -; cdr3_aa: CASSLQNDGAFF; cdr3_nt: TGTGCCAGCAGTTTGCAGAACGATGGTGCTTTCTTT
d_call: -; j_call: TRBJ1-1; v_call: TRBV18; clone_size: -; cdr3_aa: CASSPSGGAATEAFF; cdr3_nt: TGTGCCAGCTCACCATCCGGGGGCGCAGCCACTGAAGCTTTCTTT
d_call: -; j_call: TRBJ2-3; v_call: TRBV6-5; clone_size: -; cdr3_aa: CASRKAGTDTQYF; cdr3_nt: TGTGCCAGCAGGAAGGCTGGCACAGATACGCAGTATTTT
d_call: -; j_call: TRBJ2-1; v_call: TRBV7-3; clone_size: -; cdr3_aa: CASSLRGTTSNEQFF; cdr3_nt: TGTGCCAGCAGCTTACGGGGGACCACGTCCAATGAGCAGTTCTTC